This T cell receptor (beta chain) comes out of a study of beta chain features in type 1 diabetes. Turning to the study itself: Age, gender and cell yields were similar between patients and healthy donors. Regarding the study as a whole: Naive, central memory and regulatory TCRB repertoires appeared more similar among patients than healthy donors. Junctions at VDJ sites from type 1 diabetes patients had fewer insertions and more deletions. Type 1 diabetes patients had TCRB CDR3s that were shorter (moderately but significantly so) in all four CD4+ subsets. Whatever favoring of shorter templates PCR might show would apply equally to patients and controls.

The sample holds a few counts of this clone. Its matching antigen is unknown. The whole isolated RNA underwent reverse transcription, so sequencing captured expressed TCRB transcripts. The method was immunoSEQ multiplex PCR; TCRdb's version includes in-frame clones alone and lacks a portion of them. The data contain around 180,000 clones, around 8% of them singletons. This CDR3 comprises 14 residues. CDR1 is MDHEN and CDR2 is SYDVKM in the germline V gene. Trimming took 7 bases from V and 2 from J; bases not matched to a gene: 6. Sequenced: central memory CD4+ T cells from blood. The V and J genes are TRBV28 and TRBJ1-2; 8 bases match TRBD1. The sequence came from a woman in her forties with type 1 diabetes. The CDR3 bases are TGTGCCAGCACTCTGGACAGGGTGAACTATGGCTACACCTTC. This encodes CASTLDRVNYGYTF.